This entry describes one TCR beta chain. Its antigen remains unidentified. From germline, CDR1 is SGDLS and CDR2 YYNGEE. Trimming cost V 3 bases and J 6 bases, with 24 bases left between them. The CDR3 runs to 18 residues. Assay: immunoSEQ multiplex PCR; the TCRdb copy retains only in-frame clones and omits some. The table shows 95,000 to 150,000 clones, with approximately 85% occurring only once. The data stem from a study of T cell responses to AZD1222 COVID-19 vaccine. Broader study findings: Targeting of unmutated variant regions was reportedly seen in nearly half of spike-specific TCRs.

The starting material was peripheral blood, obtained on day 0 of AZD1222 vaccination. This clonotype was obtained from an adult in good health. The chain couples TRBV9 to TRBJ2-2, with D perhaps assigned TRBD1 or TRBD2 (6 bases each). The CDR3 protein is CASSAPKGGVGGSGELFF. The CDR3 DNA sequence: TGTGCCAGCAGCGCCCCAAAGGGGGGAGTGGGGGGCTCCGGGGAGCTGTTTTTT. Full variable domain (outside the CDR3, taken from reference TRBV9 and TRBJ2-2): DSGVTQTPKHLITATGQRVTLRCSPRSGDLSVYWYQQSLDQGLQFLIQYYNGEERAKGNILERFSAQQFPDLHSELNLSSLELGDSALYFCASSAPKGGVGGSGELFFGEGSRLTVL.